The sequence of this T cell receptor (beta chain) was determined in a study of regulatory T cells in long-lasting Graves disease. About the study: Freshly diagnosed Graves' patients had used antithyroid drugs for under 3 months.

Germline V lookup: CDR1 WSHSY, CDR2 SAAADI. With V trimmed by 7 bases and J by 0 bases, 4 bases remained unmatched. This CDR3 comprises 15 residues. Regarding time point: newly diagnosed GD, antithyroid drugs for less than 3 months. PBMC RNA was the source of the TCR library. As a group, patients came from one endocrinology department in Xi'an, China. From each patient, around 10 milliliters of peripheral blood was drawn and collected into an EDTA anticoagulant tube. This clonotype was counted at least ten times. Arm-PCR of CDR3 regions and iRepertoire HTBI primers were the basis on which TCR beta libraries were built. In TCRdb, the multiplex PCR reads were re-called with MiXCR into one record per CDR3 protein. The sample consists of roughly 500,000 distinct CDR3 sequences, less than 15% of them appearing once. These data also featured in a second study, about T cells in Graves' hyperthyroidism and ophthalmopathy. As reported in that work: Among clonotypes expanded in thyroid above 0.001, most were also found in blood.

The sequence came from a man aged 25 to 40 with Graves disease. The sample was peripheral blood mononuclear cells (PBMCs), taken at new diagnosis, from a patient treated with antithyroid drugs. The chain carries TRBV10-2 and TRBJ1-1; 11 bases line up with TRBD1. Here the CDR3 reads CASNGQGAVNTEAFF. In DNA, the CDR3 is TGCGCCAGCAACGGACAGGGGGCAGTGAACACTGAAGCTTTCTTT.